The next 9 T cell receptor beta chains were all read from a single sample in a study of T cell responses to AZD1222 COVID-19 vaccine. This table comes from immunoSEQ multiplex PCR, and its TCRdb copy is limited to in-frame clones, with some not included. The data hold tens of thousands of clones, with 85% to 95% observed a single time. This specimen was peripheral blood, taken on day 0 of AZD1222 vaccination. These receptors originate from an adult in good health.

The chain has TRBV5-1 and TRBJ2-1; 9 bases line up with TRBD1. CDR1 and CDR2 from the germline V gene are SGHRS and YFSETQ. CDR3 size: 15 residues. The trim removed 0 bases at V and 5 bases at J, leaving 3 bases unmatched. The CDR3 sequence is CASSLAGQGNNEQFF. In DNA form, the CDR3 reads TGCGCCAGCAGCTTGGCGGGACAGGGTAACAATGAGCAGTTCTTC.

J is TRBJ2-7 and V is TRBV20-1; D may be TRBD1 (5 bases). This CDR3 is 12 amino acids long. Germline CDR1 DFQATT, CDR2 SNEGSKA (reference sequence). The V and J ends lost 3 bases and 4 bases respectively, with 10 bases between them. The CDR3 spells CSASYTGYEQYF. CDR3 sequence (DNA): TGCAGTGCTAGTTACACAGGATACGAGCAGTACTTC.

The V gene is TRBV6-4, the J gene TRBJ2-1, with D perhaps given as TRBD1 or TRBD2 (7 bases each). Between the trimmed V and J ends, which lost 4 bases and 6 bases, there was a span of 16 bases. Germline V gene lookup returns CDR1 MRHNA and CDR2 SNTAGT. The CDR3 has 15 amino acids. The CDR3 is CASSGSRGGPNEQFF. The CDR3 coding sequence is TGTGCCAGCAGTGGATCCAGGGGGGGCCCCAATGAGCAGTTCTTC.

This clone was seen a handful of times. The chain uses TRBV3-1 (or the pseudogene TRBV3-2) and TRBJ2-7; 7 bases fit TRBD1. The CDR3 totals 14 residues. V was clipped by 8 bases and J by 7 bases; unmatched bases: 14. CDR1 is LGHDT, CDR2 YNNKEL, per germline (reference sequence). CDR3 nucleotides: TGTGCCAGCCGTCCGTTTATAGGGGGCGGTGAGCAGTACTTC. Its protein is CASRPFIGGGEQYF.

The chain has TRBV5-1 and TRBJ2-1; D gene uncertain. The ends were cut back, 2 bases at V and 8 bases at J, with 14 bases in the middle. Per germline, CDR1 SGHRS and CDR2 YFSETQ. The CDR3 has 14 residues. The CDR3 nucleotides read TGCGCCAGCAGCTTCGGGCCCGTCCTATATGAGCAGTTCTTC. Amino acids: CASSFGPVLYEQFF.

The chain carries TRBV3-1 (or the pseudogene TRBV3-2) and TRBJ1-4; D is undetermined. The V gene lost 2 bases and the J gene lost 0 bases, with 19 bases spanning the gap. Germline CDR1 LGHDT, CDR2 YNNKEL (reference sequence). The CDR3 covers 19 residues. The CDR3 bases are TGTGCCAGCAGCCAAAAACGGACGTCGCGGCGGGCAACTAATGAAAAACTGTTTTTT. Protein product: CASSQKRTSRRATNEKLFF.

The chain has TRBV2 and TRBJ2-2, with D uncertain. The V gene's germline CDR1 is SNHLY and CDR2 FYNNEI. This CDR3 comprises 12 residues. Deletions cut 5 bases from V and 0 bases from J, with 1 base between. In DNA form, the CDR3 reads TGTGCCAGCAGTCCGAACACCGGGGAGCTGTTTTTT. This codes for CASSPNTGELFF.

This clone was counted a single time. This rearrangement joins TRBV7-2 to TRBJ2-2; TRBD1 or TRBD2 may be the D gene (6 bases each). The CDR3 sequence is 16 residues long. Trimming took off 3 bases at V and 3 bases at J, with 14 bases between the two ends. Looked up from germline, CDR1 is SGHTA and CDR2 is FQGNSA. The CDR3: CASSFRGRTYTGELFF. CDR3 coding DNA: TGTGCCAGCAGCTTCCGGGGGCGTACGTACACCGGGGAGCTGTTTTTT.

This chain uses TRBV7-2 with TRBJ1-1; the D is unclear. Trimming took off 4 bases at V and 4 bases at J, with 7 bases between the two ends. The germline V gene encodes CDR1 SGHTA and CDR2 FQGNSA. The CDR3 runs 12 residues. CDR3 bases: TGTGCCAGCAGCTCACGGGCCACTGAAGCTTTCTTT. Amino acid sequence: CASSSRATEAFF.